A single sample is the source of the 32 T cell receptor beta chains below, sequenced in a study of T cell responses to AZD1222 COVID-19 vaccine. The method was immunoSEQ multiplex PCR; TCRdb's version includes in-frame clones alone and lacks a portion of them. Of 75,000 to 100,000 clones listed, around 90% are singletons. Material: peripheral blood, obtained on day 0 of AZD1222 vaccination. These receptors came from an adult in good health.

This clone occurred a few times. V gene TRBV5-1 combines with J gene TRBJ2-2, with D perhaps matching TRBD1 (5 bases). V lost 7 bases, J lost 0 bases, and 13 bases lay in between. CDR1 is SGHRS, CDR2 YFSETQ, per germline. The CDR3 totals 15 residues. CDR3 sequence (DNA): TGCGCCAGCGGAAGAGACAGTACGAACACCGGGGAGCTGTTTTTT. Translated, it gives CASGRDSTNTGELFF.

The V gene is TRBV7-3, the J gene TRBJ2-3; tentatively, D is TRBD2 (6 bases). The CDR3 totals 11 residues. CDR1 and CDR2 (germline): SGHTA, FQGTGA. V shed 5 bases and J shed 6 bases, with 6 bases lying between them. The CDR3 loop is CASSRGDTQYF. The CDR3 region has the DNA TGTGCCAGCAGCCGGGGGGATACGCAGTATTTT.

This chain joins TRBV15 and TRBJ2-7; 7 nucleotides align to TRBD1. The CDR3 loop spans 16 amino acids. V was clipped by 5 bases and J by 2 bases; unmatched bases: 12. Germline CDR1 reads LNHNV; CDR2 reads YYDKDF (reference sequence). The CDR3 here is CATSATRTGETYEQYF. The CDR3 DNA reads as TGTGCCACCAGCGCGACACGGACAGGAGAGACCTACGAGCAGTACTTC.

The table lists this clone with a count of one. The chain links TRBV5-1 to TRBJ2-5; possibly TRBD2 for D (6 bases). The CDR3 contains 13 residues. With 5 bases removed from V and 5 bases from J, the gap between germline ends came to 13 bases. Germline lookup yields CDR1 SGHRS and CDR2 YFSETQ. In DNA form, the CDR3 reads TGCGCCAGCAGTTACGAGGGGAGGGAGACCCAGTACTTC. Residues: CASSYEGRETQYF.

In its sample, this clone was seen once. This chain links TRBV24-1 with TRBJ2-1; 11 bases are a match to TRBD1. The CDR3 contains 16 residues. With 4 bases clipped from V and 7 bases from J, the junction kept 8 bases outside the gene matches. Germline CDR1 is KGHDR and CDR2 is SFDVKD. The CDR3 DNA reads as TGTGCCACCAGTGACCCCGGACAGGGGGCTTGGAATGAGCAGTTCTTC. It codes for CATSDPGQGAWNEQFF.

This chain links TRBV2 with TRBJ2-7; 12 bases match TRBD2. Trimming cost V 4 bases and J 6 bases; bases outside gene matches: 16. The CDR3 consists of 18 residues. CDR1 is SNHLY and CDR2 is FYNNEI in the germline V gene. This chain's CDR3 is CASSGSHLAGGPISEQYF. The CDR3 nucleotides are TGTGCCAGCAGTGGATCACATCTAGCGGGAGGGCCTATTAGCGAGCAGTACTTC.

The chain joins TRBV19 to TRBJ1-6, with TRBD1 matching over 7 bases. This CDR3 has 17 residues. The V gene end was trimmed by 3 bases and the J gene end by 0 bases; junction bases not matched to a gene: 5. Germline assignment: CDR1 LNHDA and CDR2 SQIVND (reference sequence). CDR3 DNA: TGTGCCAGTAGTATGGGACAGCCGCGCTCCTATAATTCACCCCTCCACTTT. As protein: CASSMGQPRSYNSPLHF.

This chain joins TRBV10-3 and TRBJ1-1, with 10 positions matching TRBD1. The J segment lost 2 bases and the V segment lost 5 bases, leaving 2 bases of the junction unmatched. Germline V CDR1 and CDR2: ENHRY, SYGVKD. The CDR3 has 14 residues. The CDR3 region has the DNA TGTGCCATCAGTAAGACAGGGGGCAACACTGAAGCTTTCTTT. It encodes CAISKTGGNTEAFF.

The V gene is TRBV6-2 or TRBV6-3, the J gene TRBJ1-1; no clear D. V lost 5 bases and J 3 bases, leaving 13 bases between the germline ends. This CDR3 is 14 amino acids long. Germline V gene data show CDR1 as MNHEY and CDR2 as SVGEGT. The CDR3, as DNA: TGTGCCAGCAGTAACCCGGAAGCGGACACTGAAGCTTTCTTT. It translates to CASSNPEADTEAFF.

V usage is TRBV11-2 and J usage is TRBJ2-3; no clear D. CDR1 and CDR2 from the germline V gene are SGHAT and FQNNGV. The length of the CDR3 is 12 residues. V dropped 1 base and J dropped 7 bases, with 6 bases sitting between them. CDR3 DNA sequence: TGTGCCAGCAGCTTAGGGTTGCATACGCAGTATTTT. As protein: CASSLGLHTQYF.

The chain combines TRBV28 with TRBJ1-2; TRBD1 matches 9 bases. CDR1 and CDR2 (germline): MDHEN, SYDVKM. Losses at the gene ends were 6 bases for V and 9 bases for J; bases not matched to a gene: 5. The CDR3 runs to 12 residues. The CDR3 spells CASRGQGSSYTF. For the CDR3, the DNA is TGTGCCAGCAGGGGACAGGGATCGAGCTACACCTTC.

This chain joins TRBV6-2 or TRBV6-3 and TRBJ1-1, with a weak D call TRBD1 (6 bases). CDR1 and CDR2 from the germline V gene are MNHEY and SVGEGT. V shed 5 bases and J shed 5 bases, with 12 bases lying between them. This CDR3 has 13 residues. The CDR3 bases are TGTGCCAGCAGTCGGTACAGGGAAACTGAAGCTTTCTTT. Its translation is CASSRYRETEAFF.

This clone appeared a few times. This sequence joins TRBV29-1 and TRBJ2-1; 10 bases are shared with TRBD2. The V gene end was trimmed by 4 bases and the J gene end by 6 bases; junction bases not matched to a gene: 6. Per the germline V gene, CDR1 is SQVTM and CDR2 is ANQGSEA. The CDR3 loop spans 14 amino acids. The CDR3 DNA reads TGCAGCGTTGTAACTAGCGGGATTATCAATGAGCAGTTCTTC. This sequence encodes CSVVTSGIINEQFF.

The rearrangement joins TRBV27 to TRBJ2-3; tentative D call: TRBD1 (5 bases). V lost 2 bases and J lost 4, with 10 bases in between. Per the germline V gene, CDR1 is MNHEY and CDR2 is SMNVEV (reference sequence). The CDR3 is 14 amino acids. CDR3 nucleotides: TGTGCCAGCAGTTTAAGATTGACAGCAGATACGCAGTATTTT. It translates to CASSLRLTADTQYF.

V usage is TRBV9 and J usage is TRBJ2-3; D gene uncertain. This CDR3 spans 12 amino acids. V was clipped by 3 bases and J by 2 bases, with 4 bases between them. CDR1 is SGDLS, CDR2 YYNGEE, per germline. The CDR3 bases are TGTGCCAGCAGCGCCTACACAGATACGCAGTATTTT. Its translation is CASSAYTDTQYF. The full variable domain, its missing parts supplied by reference TRBV9 and TRBJ2-3, is DSGVTQTPKHLITATGQRVTLRCSPRSGDLSVYWYQQSLDQGLQFLIQYYNGEERAKGNILERFSAQQFPDLHSELNLSSLELGDSALYFCASSAYTDTQYFGPGTRLTVL.

In this sample, this clone turned up once. This chain joins TRBV7-2 and TRBJ2-7; either TRBD1 or TRBD2 may supply D (6 bases each). This CDR3 spans 15 amino acids. The V gene's germline CDR1 is SGHTA and CDR2 FQGNSA. Trimming left V 1 base short and J 6 bases short, with 16 bases between. The CDR3 DNA reads TGTGCCAGCAGCTTAGGTATCTATTCGGGGGCCGAGCAGTACTTC. Encoded protein: CASSLGIYSGAEQYF.

This clone showed up just a few times. The CDR3, as DNA: TGTGCCAGCAGCCTGGGTAGGGAGATTCGAGGAGGCTACACCTTC. Encoded protein: CASSLGREIRGGYTF. The J gene is TRBJ1-2, the V gene TRBV5-8, with D unresolved. The CDR3 extends over 15 amino acids. Germline V gene data show CDR1 as SGHTS and CDR2 as YDEGEE. Trimming took off 4 bases at V and 8 bases at J, with 21 bases between the two ends.

The J gene is TRBJ2-5, the V gene TRBV7-3; the match to TRBD1 covers 10 bases. Trimming cost V 2 bases and J 4 bases; bases outside gene matches: 4. This CDR3 comprises 15 residues. Germline V gene sequence: CDR1 SGHTA, CDR2 FQGTGA. The CDR3 is CASSLGQGVRETQYF. CDR3 coding DNA: TGTGCCAGCAGCTTAGGACAGGGGGTGAGAGAGACCCAGTACTTC.

This chain joins TRBV12-5 and TRBJ2-1; D is undetermined. The V gene's germline CDR1 is LGHNT and CDR2 FRNRAP. The length of the CDR3 is 12 residues. Between the trimmed V and J ends, which lost 5 bases and 8 bases, there was a span of 10 bases. The CDR3 sequence is CASGREWDEQFF. The CDR3 region has the DNA TGTGCTAGTGGTCGCGAGTGGGATGAGCAGTTCTTC.

V gene TRBV28 combines with J gene TRBJ1-6; unclear D gene. The V gene's germline CDR1 is MDHEN and CDR2 SYDVKM. The CDR3 consists of 14 residues. V lost 4 bases and J 0 bases, leaving 4 bases between the germline ends. The DNA for the CDR3 is TGTGCCAGCAGTTCTGGCTCCTATAATTCACCCCTCCACTTT. Residues: CASSSGSYNSPLHF. The full variable domain, completed using reference TRBV28 and TRBJ1-6, is DVKVTQSSRYLVKRTGEKVFLECVQDMDHENMFWYRQDPGLGLRLIYFSYDVKMKEKGDIPEGYSVSREKKERFSLILESASTNQTSMYLCASSSGSYNSPLHFGNGTRLTVT.

V gene TRBV28 combines with J gene TRBJ1-5; D not resolved. CDR1 MDHEN and CDR2 SYDVKM come from the germline V gene. Trimming shortened V by 4 bases and J by 7 bases, and 17 bases separated the two germline ends. The CDR3 covers 15 residues. The CDR3: CASSSSERGYQPQHF. In DNA form, the CDR3 reads TGTGCCAGCAGTTCCTCGGAGAGAGGGTACCAGCCCCAGCATTTT.

The V gene is TRBV7-2, the J gene TRBJ1-1, with no clear D. V shed 8 bases and J shed 1 base, with 5 bases lying between them. From germline, CDR1 is SGHTA and CDR2 FQGNSA. The CDR3 totals 11 residues. CDR3 sequence: CASDPNTEAFF. Here the CDR3 DNA reads TGTGCCAGCGACCCGAACACTGAAGCTTTCTTT.

CDR3: CASSYSGPSYEQYF. The CDR3 DNA follows: TGTGCCAGCAGTTATAGCGGGCCCTCCTACGAGCAGTACTTC. This chain links TRBV6-5 with TRBJ2-7; 7 bases map to TRBD2. V shed 3 bases, J shed 0 bases, and the junction held 2 bases outside the gene matches. The germline V gene encodes CDR1 MNHEY and CDR2 SVGAGI. This CDR3 has 14 residues.

This clone was found once. The chain recombines TRBV5-4 with TRBJ2-7; the match to TRBD1 covers 8 bases. V was clipped by 0 bases and J by 1 base; unmatched bases: 3. The CDR3 totals 15 residues. Per germline, CDR1 SGHNT and CDR2 YYREEE (reference sequence). The DNA for the CDR3 is TGTGCCAGCAGCTTGGGGGGACAGGCGTCCTACGAGCAGTACTTC. The encoded protein is CASSLGGQASYEQYF. Full variable domain (outside the CDR3, taken from reference TRBV5-4 and TRBJ2-7): ETGVTQSPTHLIKTRGQQVTLRCSSQSGHNTVSWYQQALGQGPQFIFQYYREEENGRGNFPPRFSGLQFPNYSSELNVNALELDDSALYLCASSLGGQASYEQYFGPGTRLTVT.

This chain connects TRBV6-2 or TRBV6-3 to TRBJ1-2; TRBD1 might be the D (6 bases). The CDR3 sequence is 15 residues long. With 0 bases removed from V and 1 base from J, the gap between germline ends came to 9 bases. Germline lookup yields CDR1 MNHEY and CDR2 SVGEGT. The CDR3 DNA follows: TGTGCCAGCAGTTACTCGGCAGGGGATAACTATGGCTACACCTTC. Encoded protein: CASSYSAGDNYGYTF.

J is TRBJ2-5 and V is TRBV9, with 7 bases that match TRBD1. This CDR3 is built from 17 residues. V lost 0 bases to trimming and J lost 1 base; unmatched junction nucleotides: 9. Germline CDR1 and CDR2: SGDLS and YYNGEE. CDR3 DNA sequence: TGTGCCAGCAGCGTAGACCTCCCCCAGGGGGTCCAAGAGACCCAGTACTTC. This gives the protein CASSVDLPQGVQETQYF.

J is TRBJ2-7 and V is TRBV27; D unresolved. The CDR3 has 15 amino acids. The V end lost 7 bases, the J end lost 2 bases, and 18 bases lay between the germline ends. Germline CDR1 and CDR2: MNHEY and SMNVEV (reference sequence). The CDR3 loop is CASTPYRDQTYEQYF. CDR3 nucleotide sequence: TGTGCCAGCACCCCCTATAGAGACCAAACCTACGAGCAGTACTTC.

V and J are TRBV15 and TRBJ2-3, with a possible D match to TRBD2 (5 bases). The V gene's germline CDR1 is LNHNV and CDR2 YYDKDF (reference sequence). CDR3 length: 13 amino acids. V lost 7 bases, J lost 4 bases, and 12 bases lay in between. The CDR3 nucleotides are TGTGCCACCAAGGGTAGCGCTTCAGATACGCAGTATTTT. Its protein product is CATKGSASDTQYF.

The rearrangement joins TRBV4-3 to TRBJ1-5; D unclear. The CDR3 has 16 residues. CDR1 is LGHNA and CDR2 is YSLEER in the germline V gene. V was trimmed by 1 base and J by 3 bases, leaving 13 bases between them. This CDR3 reads CASSQGPMRVNQPQHF. The CDR3 DNA reads as TGCGCCAGCAGCCAAGGACCTATGAGGGTCAATCAGCCCCAGCATTTT.

The rearrangement uses TRBV12-5 and TRBJ1-2; D possibly corresponds to TRBD1 (5 bases). The CDR3 totals 12 residues. Germline V gene data show CDR1 as LGHNT and CDR2 as FRNRAP. V lost 3 bases and J 5 bases, leaving 7 bases between the germline ends. The CDR3 DNA sequence: TGTGCTAGTGGTTTTTCAGGGTATGGCTACACCTTC. Translating it yields CASGFSGYGYTF.

The V gene is TRBV7-9, the J gene TRBJ1-6; 7 nucleotides align to TRBD1. V lost 5 bases to trimming and J lost 3 bases; unmatched junction nucleotides: 7. Germline lookup yields CDR1 SEHNR and CDR2 FQNEAQ (reference sequence). The CDR3 extends over 16 amino acids. DNA for the CDR3: TGTGCCAGCAGCCCTCAGGGACAGAACTATAATTCACCCCTCCACTTT. Translation: CASSPQGQNYNSPLHF.

The V call is TRBV7-2, the J call TRBJ2-7, with TRBD2 matching over 11 bases. The germline V gene encodes CDR1 SGHTA and CDR2 FQGNSA. This CDR3 is 16 amino acids long. Trimming took 5 bases from V and 3 from J; bases not matched to a gene: 9. The CDR3 region is CASSRLAGTTGYEQYF. The CDR3 nucleotides are TGTGCCAGCAGCAGACTAGCGGGGACCACGGGCTACGAGCAGTACTTC.